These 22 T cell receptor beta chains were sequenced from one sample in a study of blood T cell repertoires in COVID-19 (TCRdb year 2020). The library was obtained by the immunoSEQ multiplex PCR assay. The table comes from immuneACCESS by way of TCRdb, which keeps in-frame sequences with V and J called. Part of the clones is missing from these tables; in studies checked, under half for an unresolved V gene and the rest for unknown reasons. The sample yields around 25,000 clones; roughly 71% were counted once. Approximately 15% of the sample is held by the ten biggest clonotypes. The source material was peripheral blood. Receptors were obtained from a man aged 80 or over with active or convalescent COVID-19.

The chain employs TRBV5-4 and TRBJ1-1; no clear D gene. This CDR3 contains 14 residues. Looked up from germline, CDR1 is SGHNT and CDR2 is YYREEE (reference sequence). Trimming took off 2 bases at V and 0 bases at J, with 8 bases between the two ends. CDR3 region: CASSLSSLNTEAFF. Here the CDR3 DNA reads TGTGCCAGCAGCTTATCCAGTTTGAACACTGAAGCTTTCTTT.

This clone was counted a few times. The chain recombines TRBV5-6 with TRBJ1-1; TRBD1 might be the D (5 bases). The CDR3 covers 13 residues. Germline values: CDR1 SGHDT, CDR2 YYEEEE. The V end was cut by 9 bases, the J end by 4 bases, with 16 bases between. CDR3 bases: TGTGCCACATACTACCGGGGGGTCACTGAAGCTTTCTTT. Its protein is CATYYRGVTEAFF. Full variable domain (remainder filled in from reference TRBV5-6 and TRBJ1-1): DAGVTQSPTHLIKTRGQQVTLRCSPKSGHDTVSWYQQALGQGPQFIFQYYEEEERQRGNFPDRFSGHQFPNYSSELNVNALLLGDSALYLCATYYRGVTEAFFGQGTRLTVV.

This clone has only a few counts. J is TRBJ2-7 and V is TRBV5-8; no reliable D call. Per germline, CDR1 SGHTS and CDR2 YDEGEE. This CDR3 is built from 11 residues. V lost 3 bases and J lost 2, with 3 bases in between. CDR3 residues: CASSSAYEQYF. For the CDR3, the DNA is TGTGCCAGCAGCTCGGCCTACGAGCAGTACTTC. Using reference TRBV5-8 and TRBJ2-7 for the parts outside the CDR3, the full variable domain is EAGVTQSPTHLIKTRGQQATLRCSPISGHTSVYWYQQALGLGLQFLLWYDEGEERNRGNFPPRFSGRQFPNYSSELNVNALELEDSALYLCASSSAYEQYFGPGTRLTVT.

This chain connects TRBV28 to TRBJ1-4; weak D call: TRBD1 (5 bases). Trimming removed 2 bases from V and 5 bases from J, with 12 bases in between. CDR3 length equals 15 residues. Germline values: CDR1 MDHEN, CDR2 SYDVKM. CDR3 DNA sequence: TGTGCCAGCAGTTTAAATCAGGGTTGGAATGAAAAACTGTTTTTT. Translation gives CASSLNQGWNEKLFF.

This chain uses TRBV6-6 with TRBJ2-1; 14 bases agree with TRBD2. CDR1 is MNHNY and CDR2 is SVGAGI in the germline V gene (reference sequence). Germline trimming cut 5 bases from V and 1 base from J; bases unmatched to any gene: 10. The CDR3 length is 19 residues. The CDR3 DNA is TGTGCCAGCAGTCATCCACGACTAGCGGGAGGGCGTTCCTACAATGAGCAGTTCTTC. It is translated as CASSHPRLAGGRSYNEQFF.

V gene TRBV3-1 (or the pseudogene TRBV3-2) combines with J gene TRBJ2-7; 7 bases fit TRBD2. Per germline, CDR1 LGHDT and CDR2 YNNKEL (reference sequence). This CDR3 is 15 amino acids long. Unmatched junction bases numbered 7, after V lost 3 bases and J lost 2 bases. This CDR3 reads CASSQNPGGTYEQYF. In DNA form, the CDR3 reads TGTGCCAGCAGCCAGAATCCGGGGGGAACCTACGAGCAGTACTTC.

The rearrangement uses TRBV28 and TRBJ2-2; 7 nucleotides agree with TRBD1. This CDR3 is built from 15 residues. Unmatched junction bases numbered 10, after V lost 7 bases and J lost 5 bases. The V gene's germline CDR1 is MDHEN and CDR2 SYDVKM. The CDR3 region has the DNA TGTGCCAGCACAATGGGACAGCCAAATACCGGGGAGCTGTTTTTT. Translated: CASTMGQPNTGELFF.

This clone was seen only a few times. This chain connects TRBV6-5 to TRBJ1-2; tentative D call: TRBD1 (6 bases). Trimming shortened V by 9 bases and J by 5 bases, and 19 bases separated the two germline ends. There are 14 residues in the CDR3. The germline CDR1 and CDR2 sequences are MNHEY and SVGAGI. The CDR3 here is CARINSGTNYGYTF. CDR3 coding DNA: TGTGCCAGGATTAACTCCGGGACAAATTATGGCTACACCTTC.

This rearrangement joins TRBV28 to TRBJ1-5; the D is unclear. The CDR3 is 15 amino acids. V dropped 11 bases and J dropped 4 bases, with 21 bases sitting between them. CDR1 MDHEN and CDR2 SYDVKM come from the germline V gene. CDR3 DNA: TGTGCCCTAGGAGGGTCTGCGACAATAAATCAGCCCCAGCATTTT. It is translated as CALGGSATINQPQHF. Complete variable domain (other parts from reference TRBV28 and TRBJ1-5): DVKVTQSSRYLVKRTGEKVFLECVQDMDHENMFWYRQDPGLGLRLIYFSYDVKMKEKGDIPEGYSVSREKKERFSLILESASTNQTSMYLCALGGSATINQPQHFGDGTRLSIL.

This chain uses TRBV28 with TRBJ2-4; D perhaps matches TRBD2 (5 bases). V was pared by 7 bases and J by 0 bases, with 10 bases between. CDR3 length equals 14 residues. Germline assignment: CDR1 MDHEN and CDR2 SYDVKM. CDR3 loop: CASTPGRAKNIQYF. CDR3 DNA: TGTGCCAGCACCCCGGGGAGAGCCAAAAACATTCAGTACTTC.

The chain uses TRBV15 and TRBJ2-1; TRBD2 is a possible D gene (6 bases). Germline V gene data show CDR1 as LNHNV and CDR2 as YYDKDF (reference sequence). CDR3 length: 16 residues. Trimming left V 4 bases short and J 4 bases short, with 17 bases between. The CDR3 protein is CATSNGGTQPYNEQFF. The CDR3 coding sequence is TGTGCCACCAGCAATGGAGGGACTCAGCCTTACAATGAGCAGTTCTTC.

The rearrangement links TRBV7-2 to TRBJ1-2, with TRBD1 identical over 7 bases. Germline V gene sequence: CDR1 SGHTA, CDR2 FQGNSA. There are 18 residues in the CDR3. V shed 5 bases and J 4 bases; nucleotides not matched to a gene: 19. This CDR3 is CASSPRGRRGGTPYGYTF. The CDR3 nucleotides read TGTGCCAGCAGCCCGAGGGGGCGCCGCGGAGGTACTCCCTATGGCTACACCTTC.

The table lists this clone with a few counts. The CDR3 is CASSEVAANTGELFF. The DNA of the CDR3 is TGTGCCAGCAGTGAAGTGGCAGCGAACACCGGGGAGCTGTTTTTT. The chain joins TRBV2 to TRBJ2-2; D unresolved. The V gene's germline CDR1 is SNHLY and CDR2 FYNNEI. This CDR3 contains 15 residues. V lost 1 base and J lost 0, with 6 bases in between. Together with reference TRBV2 and TRBJ2-2, the CDR3 gives the full variable domain: EPEVTQTPSHQVTQMGQEVILRCVPISNHLYFYWYRQILGQKVEFLVSFYNNEISEKSEIFDDQFSVERPDGSNFTLKIRSTKLEDSAMYFCASSEVAANTGELFFGEGSRLTVL.

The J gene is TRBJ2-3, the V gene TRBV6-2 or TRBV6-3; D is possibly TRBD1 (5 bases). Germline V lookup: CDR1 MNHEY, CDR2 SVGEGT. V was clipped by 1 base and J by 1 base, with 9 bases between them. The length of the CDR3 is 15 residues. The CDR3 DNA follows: TGTGCCAGCAGTTACTTCAGGGTCGGCACAGATACGCAGTATTTT. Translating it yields CASSYFRVGTDTQYF.

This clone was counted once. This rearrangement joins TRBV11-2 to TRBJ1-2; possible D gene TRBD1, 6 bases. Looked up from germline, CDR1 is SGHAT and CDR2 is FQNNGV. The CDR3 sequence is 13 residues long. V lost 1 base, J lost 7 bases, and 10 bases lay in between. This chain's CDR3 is CASSLGSGAGYTF. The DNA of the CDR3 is TGTGCCAGCAGCTTAGGGTCAGGGGCTGGCTACACCTTC. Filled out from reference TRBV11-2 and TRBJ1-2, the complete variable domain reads EAGVAQSPRYKIIEKRQSVAFWCNPISGHATLYWYQQILGQGPKLLIQFQNNGVVDDSQLPKDRFSAERLKGVDSTLKIQPAKLEDSAVYLCASSLGSGAGYTFGSGTRLTVV.

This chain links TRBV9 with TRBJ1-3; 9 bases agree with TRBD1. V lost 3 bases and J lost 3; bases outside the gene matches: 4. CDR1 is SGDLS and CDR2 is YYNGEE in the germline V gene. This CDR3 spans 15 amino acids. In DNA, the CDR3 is TGTGCCAGCAGCGCAACAGGGGGCGGTGGAAACACCATATATTTT. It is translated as CASSATGGGGNTIYF.

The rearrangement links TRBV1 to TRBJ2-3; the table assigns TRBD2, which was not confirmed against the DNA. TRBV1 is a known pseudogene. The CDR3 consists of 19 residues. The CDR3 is CTSSQDKMPASGRVDTQYF. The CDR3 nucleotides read TGCACCAGCAGCCAAGATAAGATGCCGGCTAGCGGGAGGGTTGATACGCAGTATTTT.

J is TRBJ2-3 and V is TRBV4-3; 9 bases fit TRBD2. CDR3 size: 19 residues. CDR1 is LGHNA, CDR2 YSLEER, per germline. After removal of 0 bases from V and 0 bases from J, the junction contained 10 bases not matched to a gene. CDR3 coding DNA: TGCGCCAGCAGCCAAGAAGGGGTTGGACTAGCGCTTAGCACAGATACGCAGTATTTT. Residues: CASSQEGVGLALSTDTQYF.

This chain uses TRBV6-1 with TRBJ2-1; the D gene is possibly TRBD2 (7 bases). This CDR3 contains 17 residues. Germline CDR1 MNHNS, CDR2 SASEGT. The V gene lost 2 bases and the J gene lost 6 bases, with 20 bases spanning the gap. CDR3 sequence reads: CASSEWEGGGRGNEQFF. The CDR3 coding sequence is TGTGCCAGCAGTGAATGGGAGGGAGGGGGGCGAGGCAATGAGCAGTTCTTC.

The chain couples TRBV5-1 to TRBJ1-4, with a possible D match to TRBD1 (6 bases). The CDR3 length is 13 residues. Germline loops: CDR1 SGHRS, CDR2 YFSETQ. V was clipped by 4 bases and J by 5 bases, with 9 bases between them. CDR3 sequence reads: CASSPGTNEKLFF. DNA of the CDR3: TGCGCCAGCAGCCCGGGGACAAATGAAAAACTGTTTTTT. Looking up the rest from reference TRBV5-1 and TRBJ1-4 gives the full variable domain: KAGVTQTPRYLIKTRGQQVTLSCSPISGHRSVSWYQQTPGQGLQFLFEYFSETQRNKGNFPGRFSGRQFSNSRSEMNVSTLELGDSALYLCASSPGTNEKLFFGSGTQLSVL.

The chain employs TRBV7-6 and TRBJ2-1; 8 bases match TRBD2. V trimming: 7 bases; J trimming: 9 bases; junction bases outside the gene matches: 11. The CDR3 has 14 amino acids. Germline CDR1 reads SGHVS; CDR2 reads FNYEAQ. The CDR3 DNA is TGTGCCAGCATCACGGGGGGGGAGGGAGGTGAGCAGTTCTTC. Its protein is CASITGGEGGEQFF.

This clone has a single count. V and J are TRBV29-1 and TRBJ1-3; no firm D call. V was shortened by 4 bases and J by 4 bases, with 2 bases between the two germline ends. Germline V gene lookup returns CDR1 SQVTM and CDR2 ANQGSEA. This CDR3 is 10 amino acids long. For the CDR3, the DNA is TGCAGCGTTGTAGGAAACACCATATATTTT. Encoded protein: CSVVGNTIYF.